A selection of T cell receptor beta chains follows, all from one sample in a study of cytomegalovirus exposure and HLA in healthy donors. Sequenced by immunoSEQ multiplex PCR; TCRdb stores in-frame clones only, minus some. The table has about 170,000 clones, 82% seen once. The sample was PBMCs. The receptors were gathered from a male donor in good health and CMV-seronegative. Both conserved end residues are part of each CDR3. Fields, in order: J gene, D gene, clone size, V gene, CDR3 protein, CDR3 DNA. The D gene is left open where the match is weak. Clone size, where shown, is once, few, many, or a class for clones that have expanded.

j_call: TRBJ2-1
d_call: TRBD2
clone_size: once
v_call: TRBV19
cdr3_aa: CASSRRLAGAGNEQFF
cdr3_nt: TGTGCCAGTAGTAGAAGACTAGCGGGAGCGGGCAATGAGCAGTTCTTC

j_call: TRBJ2-7
d_call: .
clone_size: once
v_call: TRBV21-1
cdr3_aa: CASSNPGEGLSYEQYF
cdr3_nt: TGTGCCAGCAGCAACCCCGGGGAGGGCCTCTCCTACGAGCAGTACTTC

j_call: TRBJ1-4
d_call: TRBD1
clone_size: few
v_call: TRBV6-1
cdr3_aa: CASSEGQLKLFF
cdr3_nt: TGTGCCAGCAGTGAGGGACAGCTTAAACTGTTTTTT

j_call: TRBJ2-3
d_call: TRBD2
clone_size: .
v_call: TRBV6-6
cdr3_aa: CASTGLAANTDTQYF
cdr3_nt: TGTGCCAGCACTGGACTAGCGGCGAACACAGATACGCAGTATTTT

j_call: TRBJ1-5
d_call: .
clone_size: once
v_call: TRBV28
cdr3_aa: CAAGRGHQPQHF
cdr3_nt: TGTGCAGCCGGGAGGGGACATCAGCCCCAGCATTTT

j_call: TRBJ2-7
d_call: TRBD2
clone_size: .
v_call: TRBV5-6
cdr3_aa: CASSPGTSSEQYF
cdr3_nt: TGTGCCAGCAGCCCCGGGACTAGTTCCGAGCAGTACTTC

j_call: TRBJ1-4
d_call: .
clone_size: few
v_call: TRBV19
cdr3_aa: CASSQSRTATNEKLFF
cdr3_nt: TGTGCCAGTAGCCAGAGCCGGACAGCAACTAATGAAAAACTGTTTTTT

j_call: TRBJ1-1
d_call: TRBD1
clone_size: .
v_call: TRBV30
cdr3_aa: CAWSGTGKSEAFF
cdr3_nt: TGTGCCTGGAGTGGGACAGGGAAGTCTGAAGCTTTCTTT

j_call: TRBJ1-1
d_call: TRBD1
clone_size: .
v_call: TRBV11-2
cdr3_aa: CASSLWPGNRGGYTEAFF
cdr3_nt: TGTGCCAGCAGCTTATGGCCAGGAAACAGGGGTGGGTACACTGAAGCTTTCTTT

j_call: TRBJ2-2
d_call: TRBD2
clone_size: .
v_call: TRBV6-1
cdr3_aa: CASSSIAGEAGELFF
cdr3_nt: TGTGCCAGCAGTTCCATAGCGGGAGAAGCCGGGGAGCTGTTTTTT

j_call: TRBJ1-3
d_call: .
clone_size: .
v_call: TRBV7-8
cdr3_aa: CASSPTGYYSGNTIYF
cdr3_nt: TGTGCCAGCAGCCCCACAGGATACTACTCTGGAAACACCATATATTTT

j_call: TRBJ2-5
d_call: TRBD1
clone_size: .
v_call: TRBV7-9
cdr3_aa: CASSLRGRETQYF
cdr3_nt: TGTGCCAGCAGCTTAAGGGGGCGAGAGACCCAGTACTTC

j_call: TRBJ1-4
d_call: .
clone_size: .
v_call: TRBV25-1
cdr3_aa: CASSESGAVNEKLFF
cdr3_nt: TGTGCCAGCAGTGAATCAGGGGCGGTTAATGAAAAACTGTTTTTT

j_call: TRBJ1-1
d_call: .
clone_size: .
v_call: TRBV18
cdr3_aa: CASSPNEMEGTEAFF
cdr3_nt: TGTGCCAGCTCACCAAACGAGATGGAGGGCACTGAAGCTTTCTTT

j_call: TRBJ1-1
d_call: .
clone_size: .
v_call: TRBV7-8
cdr3_aa: CASSLGSTEAFF
cdr3_nt: TGTGCCAGCAGCTTGGGGAGCACTGAAGCTTTCTTT

j_call: TRBJ1-4
d_call: .
clone_size: .
v_call: TRBV5-8
cdr3_aa: CASSPSLKLFF
cdr3_nt: TGTGCCAGCAGCCCGTCCCTTAAACTGTTTTTT

j_call: TRBJ1-6
d_call: TRBD1
clone_size: .
v_call: TRBV9
cdr3_aa: CASGDRENSPLHF
cdr3_nt: TGTGCCAGCGGCGACAGGGAGAATTCACCCCTCCACTTT

j_call: TRBJ2-5
d_call: .
clone_size: .
v_call: TRBV28
cdr3_aa: CASSFMAGQETQYF
cdr3_nt: TGTGCCAGCAGTTTCATGGCGGGGCAAGAGACCCAGTACTTC

j_call: TRBJ1-1
d_call: .
clone_size: .
v_call: TRBV7-9
cdr3_aa: CASSFLPRNTEAFF
cdr3_nt: TGTGCCAGCAGCTTTTTGCCGAGGAACACTGAAGCTTTCTTT

j_call: TRBJ2-7
d_call: .
clone_size: .
v_call: TRBV10-3
cdr3_aa: CAISELAAEQYF
cdr3_nt: TGTGCCATCAGTGAGTTAGCGGCCGAGCAGTACTTC

j_call: TRBJ2-5
d_call: TRBD2
clone_size: .
v_call: TRBV9
cdr3_aa: CASSVIAGGPRETQYF
cdr3_nt: TGTGCCAGCAGCGTAATAGCGGGAGGGCCTCGGGAGACCCAGTACTTC

j_call: TRBJ2-3
d_call: .
clone_size: once
v_call: TRBV7-2
cdr3_aa: CASSLRVDTQYF
cdr3_nt: TGTGCCAGCAGCCTCCGAGTGGATACGCAGTATTTT

j_call: TRBJ1-4
d_call: .
clone_size: .
v_call: TRBV6-1
cdr3_aa: CASSESGGGEKLFF
cdr3_nt: TGTGCCAGCAGTGAATCGGGGGGCGGTGAAAAACTGTTTTTT

j_call: TRBJ2-7
d_call: .
clone_size: .
v_call: TRBV6-5
cdr3_aa: CASSYSIGTDPYEQYF
cdr3_nt: TGTGCCAGCAGTTACTCTATTGGGACTGACCCCTACGAGCAGTACTTC

j_call: TRBJ2-1
d_call: .
clone_size: .
v_call: TRBV27
cdr3_aa: CASRSSTATRNEQFF
cdr3_nt: TGTGCCAGCAGATCTAGCACAGCTACTCGCAATGAGCAGTTCTTC

j_call: TRBJ2-5
d_call: TRBD1
clone_size: once
v_call: TRBV6-5
cdr3_aa: CASSGGQGRETQYF
cdr3_nt: TGTGCCAGCAGTGGGGGACAGGGTCGAGAGACCCAGTACTTC

j_call: TRBJ2-2
d_call: TRBD1
clone_size: .
v_call: TRBV7-8
cdr3_aa: CASSLVGTGNTGELFF
cdr3_nt: TGTGCCAGCAGCTTAGTCGGGACAGGGAACACCGGGGAGCTGTTTTTT

j_call: TRBJ1-1
d_call: TRBD1
clone_size: .
v_call: TRBV28
cdr3_aa: CASRNMDRGYLLEGEALF
cdr3_nt: TGTGCCAGCAGAAACATGGACAGGGGATATCTATTGGAGGGTGAAGCTCTCTTT

j_call: TRBJ2-7
d_call: .
clone_size: .
v_call: TRBV5-1
cdr3_aa: CASSPGHLSSEQYF
cdr3_nt: TGCGCCAGCAGCCCTGGACACCTCTCTAGCGAGCAGTACTTC

j_call: TRBJ2-2
d_call: TRBD1
clone_size: .
v_call: TRBV5-6
cdr3_aa: CASSLKPGTGDTGELFF
cdr3_nt: TGTGCCAGCAGCTTAAAACCCGGGACAGGGGACACCGGGGAGCTGTTTTTT

j_call: TRBJ1-5
d_call: TRBD1
clone_size: .
v_call: TRBV6-1
cdr3_aa: CASSVDRGQPQHF
cdr3_nt: TGTGCCAGCAGTGTGGACAGGGGGCAGCCCCAGCATTTT

j_call: TRBJ2-6
d_call: TRBD1
clone_size: .
v_call: TRBV28
cdr3_aa: CASSPAGQGLGANVLTF
cdr3_nt: TGTGCCAGCAGCCCGGCTGGACAGGGTTTGGGGGCCAACGTCCTGACTTTC

j_call: TRBJ2-7
d_call: TRBD2
clone_size: .
v_call: TRBV7-2
cdr3_aa: CASSARLAGEQYF
cdr3_nt: TGTGCCAGCAGCGCGAGACTAGCGGGAGAGCAGTACTTC

j_call: TRBJ2-2
d_call: TRBD1
clone_size: .
v_call: TRBV19
cdr3_aa: CASSMGTGVPGELFF
cdr3_nt: TGTGCCAGTAGTATGGGGACAGGGGTCCCCGGGGAGCTGTTTTTT

j_call: TRBJ1-2
d_call: .
clone_size: .
v_call: TRBV27
cdr3_aa: CASRDSLNYGYTF
cdr3_nt: TGTGCCAGCAGGGACAGTTTGAACTATGGCTACACCTTC

j_call: TRBJ2-1
d_call: TRBD2
clone_size: .
v_call: TRBV11-2
cdr3_aa: CASSLASGNNEQFF
cdr3_nt: TGTGCCAGCAGCTTGGCTAGCGGCAACAATGAGCAGTTCTTC

j_call: TRBJ1-3
d_call: .
clone_size: .
v_call: TRBV7-2
cdr3_aa: CASSLAEFGVGNTIYF
cdr3_nt: TGTGCCAGCAGCTTAGCGGAGTTCGGGGTTGGAAACACCATATATTTT

j_call: TRBJ2-7
d_call: TRBD2
clone_size: .
v_call: TRBV13
cdr3_aa: CASSPSGLASYEQYF
cdr3_nt: TGTGCCAGCAGCCCCTCAGGACTAGCGTCCTACGAGCAGTACTTC

j_call: TRBJ1-3
d_call: .
clone_size: .
v_call: TRBV20-1
cdr3_aa: CSATSADTIYF
cdr3_nt: TGCAGTGCCACCAGCGCGGACACCATATATTTT

j_call: TRBJ2-7
d_call: .
clone_size: .
v_call: TRBV5-1
cdr3_aa: CASSFSSVPSEQYF
cdr3_nt: TGCGCCAGCAGCTTCTCCTCTGTTCCTTCCGAGCAGTACTTC

j_call: TRBJ2-7
d_call: TRBD2
clone_size: .
v_call: TRBV5-1
cdr3_aa: CASSSIAGAQEQYF
cdr3_nt: TGCGCCAGCAGCTCAATAGCGGGAGCTCAGGAGCAGTACTTC

j_call: TRBJ2-2
d_call: .
clone_size: few
v_call: TRBV7-3
cdr3_aa: CASTIQGGELFF
cdr3_nt: TGTGCCAGCACCATCCAGGGCGGGGAGCTGTTTTTT